This is a list of T cell receptor beta chains from one sample in a study of cytomegalovirus exposure and HLA in healthy donors. TCRdb keeps only in-frame clones here, not all; method: immunoSEQ multiplex PCR. The repertoire holds approximately 130,000 clones, less than 80% seen once, with less than 4.5% in the top ten. Material for sequencing was PBMCs. The receptors were sampled from a man over 45 in good health and CMV-seropositive. CDR3s include the opening cysteine and the closing phenylalanine or tryptophan. A D gene is named only where the DNA matches it firmly. Clone size is not always given. Where it is, it says once, few, many or a class for expanded clones.

clone size	D gene	V gene	J gene	CDR3 DNA	CDR3 protein
-	-	TRBV4-3	TRBJ1-1	TGCGCCAGCAGCTCAGGGTCATCGGCTGAAGCTTTCTTT	CASSSGSSAEAFF
-	-	TRBV4-1	TRBJ1-2	TGCGCCAGCAGCCATCAAGGGGGAGGGGGTAATGGCTACACCTTC	CASSHQGGGGNGYTF
-	-	TRBV11-2	TRBJ1-2	TGTGCCAGCAGCTTAGCGGGGGGCATAGTCTACACCTTC	CASSLAGGIVYTF
-	-	TRBV7-8	TRBJ2-7	TGTGCCAGCAGCTTATCTAGGCAGGGACTTTACGAGCAGTACTTC	CASSLSRQGLYEQYF
few	TRBD2	TRBV4-1	TRBJ2-6	TGCGCCAGCAGCGACGGGGGGGATGACTCTGGGGCCAACGTCCTGACTTTC	CASSDGGDDSGANVLTF
-	-	TRBV10-2	TRBJ2-7	TGCGCCAGCAGGACAGCAAGCTCCTACGAGCAGTACTTC	CASRTASSYEQYF
-	-	TRBV10-3	TRBJ1-2	TGTGCCATCAGTGAGTCGATAGGGGTTTCCTATGGCTACACCTTC	CAISESIGVSYGYTF
-	-	TRBV13	TRBJ1-1	TGTGCCAGCAGCGACGAGCGTGGAAAGGCTTTCTTT	CASSDERGKAFF
-	TRBD2	TRBV10-3	TRBJ2-1	TGTGCCATCAGTGGCCTCGGGACTAGCTTTGGGGAGCAGTTCTTC	CAISGLGTSFGEQFF
-	-	TRBV10-2	TRBJ1-5	TGCGCCAGCAGACAGGGCGATGGCAATCAGCCCCAGCATTTT	CASRQGDGNQPQHF
once	TRBD1	TRBV10-1	TRBJ1-2	TGCGCCAGCAGTGGACAGGGGAACTATGGCTACACCTTC	CASSGQGNYGYTF
-	TRBD1	TRBV11-2	TRBJ2-1	TGTGCCAGCAGCTTATTCAGATCTGACAGGGCTTTGAAGAATGAGCAGTTCTTC	CASSLFRSDRALKNEQFF
-	-	TRBV5-1	TRBJ1-2	TGCGCCAGCAGCTTTACAGGTCCGGGCGGCTACACCTTC	CASSFTGPGGYTF
-	TRBD2	TRBV6-1	TRBJ2-1	TGTGCCAGCAGGCCTAGCGGGTTATATGAGCAGTTCTTC	CASRPSGLYEQFF
few	TRBD2	TRBV7-9	TRBJ2-5	TGTGCCAGCAGCCTGGGACTAGCGGGATTCCAAGAGACCCAGTACTTC	CASSLGLAGFQETQYF
-	TRBD1	TRBV18	TRBJ1-1	TGTGCCAGCTCACCACCTGTATGGGACAGGGATTGGAACACTGAAGCTTTCTTT	CASSPPVWDRDWNTEAFF
-	-	TRBV18	TRBJ1-2	TGTGCCAGCTCACCTTTGGCGAAAGAGGCTGGCTACACCTTC	CASSPLAKEAGYTF
-	TRBD2	TRBV5-1	TRBJ2-5	TGCGCCAGCAGCGGGGGACTAGCGGGGAAAGAGACCCAGTACTTC	CASSGGLAGKETQYF
once	-	TRBV7-6	TRBJ2-5	TGTGCCAACAGCTTGGGACACAGGGAGACCCAGTACTTC	CANSLGHRETQYF
-	-	TRBV29-1	TRBJ1-6	TGCAGCGTTGCGGACAGAGGGAGTAATTCACCCCTCCACTTT	CSVADRGSNSPLHF